This is a list of T cell receptor beta chains from one sample in a study of cytomegalovirus exposure and HLA in healthy donors. Repertoires were generated with immunoSEQ multiplex PCR, while TCRdb's copy carries only in-frame clones and drops some. The repertoire holds under 200,000 clones, with more than 65% as singletons. Sequenced: PBMCs. Every receptor here comes from a woman between 25 and 40 years old in good health and CMV-seronegative. CDR3s leave out the opening cysteine and the closing phenylalanine or tryptophan.

J gene: TRBJ1-2; V gene: TRBV6-1; CDR3 protein: ASRPTGKHGYT
J gene: TRBJ1-1; V gene: TRBV12-5; CDR3 protein: ASRAGFGTEAF
J gene: TRBJ2-1; V gene: TRBV19; CDR3 protein: ASSSRLALGIYNEQF
J gene: TRBJ1-4; V gene: TRBV27; CDR3 protein: ASSPSGRGFLGPGSEQLF
J gene: TRBJ1-1; V gene: TRBV5-4; CDR3 protein: ASSIGGANTEAF
J gene: TRBJ2-5; V gene: TRBV5-4; CDR3 protein: ASSLIGGETQY
J gene: TRBJ1-4; V gene: TRBV28; CDR3 protein: ASSLSGGAVANEKLF
J gene: TRBJ2-5; V gene: TRBV10-1; CDR3 protein: ASSETGQGALQPQETQY
J gene: TRBJ2-2; V gene: TRBV5-6; CDR3 protein: ASSLPGTAANTGELF
J gene: TRBJ2-3; V gene: TRBV5-1; CDR3 protein: ASSGTSKSQY
J gene: TRBJ1-2; V gene: TRBV19; CDR3 protein: ASRRLTGVYGYT
J gene: TRBJ1-1; V gene: TRBV6-1; CDR3 protein: ASSTQRIEAF
J gene: TRBJ2-7; V gene: TRBV7-2; CDR3 protein: ASSLEGGTFREQY